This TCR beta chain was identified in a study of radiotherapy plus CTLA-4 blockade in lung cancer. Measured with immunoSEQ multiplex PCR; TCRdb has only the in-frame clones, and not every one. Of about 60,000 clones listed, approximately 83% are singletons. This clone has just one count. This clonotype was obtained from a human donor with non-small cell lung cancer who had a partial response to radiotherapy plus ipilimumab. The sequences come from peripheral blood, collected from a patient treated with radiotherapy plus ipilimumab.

CDR3 residues: CASSLGLANYEQYF. Written as DNA, the CDR3 is TGTGCCAGCAGCTTGGGACTAGCTAACTACGAGCAGTACTTC. The chain links TRBV5-8 to TRBJ2-7; 7 bases fit TRBD2. With V trimmed by 0 bases and J by 3 bases, 3 bases remained unmatched. CDR1 and CDR2 (germline): SGHTS, YDEGEE. The CDR3 totals 14 residues.